This T cell receptor (beta chain) was captured by sequencing in a study of blood T cell repertoires in COVID-19. Study context: From the United States, Italy and Spain came samples of acute and convalescent COVID-19.

V lost 0 bases and J lost 0, with 10 bases in between. The CDR3 covers 16 residues. Germline V gives CDR1 MNHEY, CDR2 SMNVEV (reference sequence). Some clones are missing from TCRdb's copy, which holds only in-frame ones; the method was immunoSEQ multiplex PCR. The table records 100,000 or so clones, around 84% of them present only once. The rearrangement joins TRBV27 to TRBJ2-3; a possible D gene is TRBD1 (6 bases). The sample was peripheral blood. The clonotype comes from a man aged 65 to 85 with active or convalescent COVID-19. The chain's CDR3 is CASSLSRGYSTDTQYF. The CDR3 DNA reads TGTGCCAGCAGTTTATCCAGGGGATATAGCACAGATACGCAGTATTTT.